These 32 T cell receptor beta chains share one sample of origin, sequenced in a study of blood T cells in healthy people across ages. Then a second PCR, running roughly 6 to 12 cycles, was carried out with a sample-barcoded 5' primer and a J-beta primer mix. TCRdb re-called the 5' RACE reads through MiXCR, storing one row per CDR3 protein. The data contain 700,000 or so distinct CDR3 sequences, 22% of them singletons. Sequenced: blood. These receptors were obtained from a man aged 70-80 years in good health.

This clonotype was seen more than once but under ten times. The V and J genes are TRBV6-6 and TRBJ1-1; D gene ambiguous. Trimming left V 2 bases short and J 11 bases short, with 15 bases between. The V gene's germline CDR1 is MNHNY and CDR2 SVGAGI (reference sequence). The CDR3 consists of 13 residues. The DNA of the CDR3 is TGTGCCAGCAGTTACGGGTTGCGGGTGGCTGCTTTCTTT. Its translation: CASSYGLRVAAFF.

The sample holds many counts of this clonotype. The V gene is TRBV6-1, the J gene TRBJ2-1; 8 bases match TRBD2. This CDR3 has 16 residues. Unmatched junction bases numbered 3, after V lost 2 bases and J lost 0 bases. Germline V gene lookup returns CDR1 MNHNS and CDR2 SASEGT. The CDR3 protein is CASSEPGRASYNEQFF. Here the CDR3 DNA reads TGTGCCAGCAGTGAACCCGGGAGGGCCTCCTACAATGAGCAGTTCTTC.

V gene TRBV9 combines with J gene TRBJ2-1, with 7 bases aligning to TRBD2. The CDR3 loop spans 18 amino acids. After removal of 4 bases from V and 5 bases from J, the junction contained 18 bases not matched to a gene. CDR1 and CDR2 (germline): SGDLS, YYNGEE. CDR3 residues: CASSHIKGIAGIHNEQFF. The CDR3 DNA is TGTGCCAGCAGCCACATCAAGGGGATAGCGGGCATACACAATGAGCAGTTCTTC.

The CDR3 sequence: CASSYFSREQYF. The CDR3 DNA follows: TGTGCCAGCAGTTATTTCTCTCGGGAGCAGTACTTC. This chain connects TRBV12-3 or TRBV12-4 to TRBJ2-7; D gene unclear. V lost 4 bases and J lost 7, with 11 bases in between. The CDR3 has 12 residues.

The V gene is TRBV29-1, the J gene TRBJ1-3, with 10 positions matching TRBD1. CDR1 is SQVTM, CDR2 ANQGSEA, per germline. The length of the CDR3 is 16 residues. Losses at the gene ends were 4 bases for V and 2 bases for J; bases not matched to a gene: 8. CDR3 in amino acids: CSVAFVDRGAGNTIYF. CDR3 bases: TGCAGCGTTGCGTTTGTGGACAGGGGGGCTGGAAACACCATATATTTT. Complete variable domain (other parts from reference TRBV29-1 and TRBJ1-3): SAVISQKPSRDICQRGTSLTIQCQVDSQVTMMFWYRQQPGQSLTLIATANQGSEATYESGFVIDKFPISRPNLTFSTLTVSNMSPEDSSIYLCSVAFVDRGAGNTIYFGEGSWLTVV.

V is TRBV12-5 and J is TRBJ1-1, with D maybe TRBD1 (5 bases). The V gene lost 3 bases and the J gene lost 1 base, with 9 bases spanning the gap. Germline V gene data show CDR1 as LGHNT and CDR2 as FRNRAP. The CDR3 length is 14 residues. The chain's CDR3 is CASGFAGRNTEAFF. Here the CDR3 DNA reads TGTGCTAGTGGTTTCGCAGGGAGGAACACTGAAGCTTTCTTT.

In regard to this clonotype: The conserved final phenylalanine or tryptophan is absent from the CDR3, which likely points to a read error. The chain uses TRBV7-9 and TRBJ2-2, with D perhaps assigned TRBD1 or TRBD2 (6 bases each). V lost 4 bases and J lost 0, with 15 bases in between. CDR1 SEHNR and CDR2 FQNEAQ come from the germline V gene (reference sequence). This CDR3 is built from 17 residues. The CDR3 region is CASSSPKGGPNTGELFL. CDR3 sequence (DNA): TGTGCCAGCAGCTCTCCCAAGGGGGGTCCGAACACCGGGGAGCTGTTTCTT.

Many counts were recorded for this clonotype. J is TRBJ2-1 and V is TRBV6-5; D unclear. This CDR3 is 14 amino acids long. Germline CDR1 reads MNHEY; CDR2 reads SVGAGI. Trimming pared 5 bases from V and 5 bases from J, leaving 13 bases between. CDR3 protein: CASSTPDKNNEQFF. In nucleotides, the CDR3 is TGTGCCAGCAGTACCCCGGATAAGAACAATGAGCAGTTCTTC.

About this clonotype itself: A much larger clone differs by one base, so this may be a read error. The CDR3 does not close with the conserved phenylalanine or tryptophan, likely indicating a read error. The gene calls are TRBV7-3 and TRBJ2-1; D remains ambiguous. This CDR3 region has 13 residues. V was shortened by 7 bases and J by 7 bases, with 14 bases between the two germline ends. Looked up from germline, CDR1 is SGHTA and CDR2 is FQGTGA. The CDR3 DNA follows: TGTGCCAGCATGACCCCCGGAGAGAATGAGCAGTTCTTA. Amino acid sequence: CASMTPGENEQFL.

In this sample, this clonotype turned up a few times. The rearrangement joins TRBV7-2 to TRBJ1-5; a possible D gene is TRBD1 (6 bases). Trimming took off 3 bases at V and 3 bases at J, with 12 bases between the two ends. CDR3 length: 15 amino acids. The germline CDR1 and CDR2 sequences are SGHTA and FQGNSA. The CDR3 here is CASSLWGGTNQPQHF. In DNA, the CDR3 is TGTGCCAGCAGCTTGTGGGGGGGCACCAATCAGCCCCAGCATTTT.

This clonotype was observed a few times. The chain combines TRBV2 with TRBJ1-1; D gene uncertain. CDR1 and CDR2 from the germline V gene are SNHLY and FYNNEI. There are 15 residues in the CDR3. The germline V and J ends were trimmed by 6 bases and 4 bases, with 18 bases remaining between them. CDR3 sequence reads: CASRVGFVGGTEAFF. The CDR3 coding sequence is TGTGCCAGCAGAGTGGGGTTTGTTGGAGGCACTGAAGCTTTCTTT. Complete variable domain (other parts from reference TRBV2 and TRBJ1-1): EPEVTQTPSHQVTQMGQEVILRCVPISNHLYFYWYRQILGQKVEFLVSFYNNEISEKSEIFDDQFSVERPDGSNFTLKIRSTKLEDSAMYFCASRVGFVGGTEAFFGQGTRLTVV.

V is TRBV25-1 and J is TRBJ2-1; D is unclear. V lost 1 base and J lost 5, with 9 bases in between. Germline-derived CDR1 and CDR2 are MGHDK and SYGVNS. This CDR3 region has 14 residues. Written as DNA, the CDR3 is TGTGCCAGCAGTGAATTCGGCAATAACAATGAGCAGTTCTTC. Amino acid sequence: CASSEFGNNNEQFF.

This clonotype was seen only a few times. The chain carries TRBV6-5 and TRBJ1-5; the D gene is possibly TRBD1 (5 bases). Germline values: CDR1 MNHEY, CDR2 SVGAGI. The CDR3 length is 15 residues. Trimming cost V 2 bases and J 7 bases, with 15 bases left between them. CDR3 in amino acids: CASSYASGPDQPQHF. In nucleotides, the CDR3 is TGTGCCAGCAGTTACGCGTCGGGACCCGACCAGCCCCAGCATTTT.

The rearrangement uses TRBV7-9 and TRBJ2-5; D is undetermined. The better agreement between TRBJ2-7 and the DNA end casts doubt on the J call. Germline V gene lookup returns CDR1 SEHNR and CDR2 FQNEAQ (reference sequence). The CDR3 has 13 residues. CDR3 in DNA: TGTGCCAGCAGCTTAACAGTCGAGGACGAGCAGTACTTC. Translated, it gives CASSLTVEDEQYF.

This chain joins TRBV19 and TRBJ2-1; 9 bases line up with TRBD1. Germline lookup yields CDR1 LNHDA and CDR2 SQIVND (reference sequence). The CDR3 has 15 residues. Germline trimming cut 4 bases from V and 6 bases from J; bases unmatched to any gene: 7. The CDR3 loop reads CASSTPGQGSNEQFF. The CDR3 DNA is TGTGCCAGTAGTACTCCGGGACAGGGAAGCAATGAGCAGTTCTTC.

This chain connects TRBV7-3 to TRBJ2-7; D not resolved. V was clipped by 11 bases and J by 1 base, with 6 bases between them. CDR1 and CDR2 from the germline V gene are SGHTA and FQGTGA. The CDR3 spans 10 residues. The CDR3 DNA reads TGTGCCTACGCTTCCTACGAGCAGTACTTC. This sequence encodes CAYASYEQYF.

This clonotype has just a few counts. The genes are TRBV12-3 or TRBV12-4 and TRBJ2-1; TRBD1 might be the D (5 bases). Trimming removed 6 bases at V and 8 bases at J, with 14 bases between. This CDR3 has 13 residues. CDR3 bases: TGTGCCAGCAGAGCCCAGGGTTCGGATGAGCAGTTCTTC. This sequence encodes CASRAQGSDEQFF.

This clonotype was found a few times. The chain couples TRBV30 to TRBJ1-2; D gene unclear. Deletions cut 0 bases from V and 7 bases from J, with 12 bases between. The CDR3 totals 13 residues. Germline loops: CDR1 GTSNPN, CDR2 SVGIG (reference sequence). The CDR3 DNA reads TGTGCCTGGAGTGTACGCGGGAATGGTGGCTACACCTTC. Protein sequence: CAWSVRGNGGYTF.

This clonotype was seen a few times. The gene calls are TRBV20-1 and TRBJ2-1; TRBD2 matches at 10 bases. Germline CDR1 reads DFQATT; CDR2 reads SNEGSKA (reference sequence). The V gene end was trimmed by 3 bases and the J gene end by 5 bases; junction bases not matched to a gene: 4. The CDR3 has 14 amino acids. The CDR3 nucleotides read TGCAGTGCTAGGGCCAGCGGGAGGGACAATGAGCAGTTCTTC. This encodes CSARASGRDNEQFF.

The table lists this clonotype with a count of one. The genes are TRBV14 and TRBJ2-3; D remains unclear. This CDR3 region has 16 residues. Trimming shortened V by 5 bases and J by 5 bases, and 20 bases separated the two germline ends. Germline CDR1 SGHDN, CDR2 FVKESK. For the CDR3, the DNA is TGTGCCAGCAGCAAACCGGACGGGTTGGGGAAAGATACGCAGTATTTT. It is translated as CASSKPDGLGKDTQYF.

The V call is TRBV10-1, the J call TRBJ2-1; 9 bases map to TRBD1. J was trimmed by 7 bases and V by 7 bases; bases with no gene match: 5. The germline gives CDR1 WNHNN, CDR2 SYGVQD (reference sequence). The CDR3 sequence is 13 residues long. CDR3 nucleotide sequence: TGCGCCAGCACCGGACAGGGGAGTAATGAGCAGTTCTTC. Amino acids: CASTGQGSNEQFF.

As for this clonotype: At one end the junction does not follow the germline gene, possibly because of a read error. The chain recombines TRBV7-3 with TRBJ2-1; TRBD2 is a possible D gene (5 bases). The CDR3 contains 14 residues. Germline loops: CDR1 SGHTA, CDR2 FQGTGA. CDR3 residues: CASSLTGIYNEQFF. CDR3 bases: TGTGCCAGCAGCCTAACCGGGATTTACAATGAGCAGTTCTTC. Full variable domain (remainder filled in from reference TRBV7-3 and TRBJ2-1): GAGVSQTPSNKVTEKGKYVELRCDPISGHTALYWYRQSLGQGPEFLIYFQGTGAADDSGLPNDRFFAVRPEGSVSTLKIQRTERGDSAVYLCASSLTGIYNEQFFGPGTRLTVL.

The chain couples TRBV29-1 to TRBJ1-2; the match to TRBD1 covers 7 bases. The germline V gene encodes CDR1 SQVTM and CDR2 ANQGSEA. This CDR3 spans 11 amino acids. V gave up 6 bases and J gave up 7 bases; unmatched junction bases: 5. For the CDR3, the DNA is TGCAGCGTGATAGACAGGGCTGGCTACACCTTC. Protein: CSVIDRAGYTF. Drawing the rest from reference TRBV29-1 and TRBJ1-2, the complete variable domain is SAVISQKPSRDICQRGTSLTIQCQVDSQVTMMFWYRQQPGQSLTLIATANQGSEATYESGFVIDKFPISRPNLTFSTLTVSNMSPEDSSIYLCSVIDRAGYTFGSGTRLTVV.

J is TRBJ2-5 and V is TRBV20-1; a weak D match, TRBD2 (6 bases). The CDR3 spans 15 residues. Trimming left V 5 bases short and J 3 bases short, with 19 bases between. Germline CDR1 is DFQATT and CDR2 is SNEGSKA (reference sequence). The CDR3 is CSAVLWGDPKETQYF. CDR3 nucleotides: TGCAGTGCTGTCCTTTGGGGGGACCCGAAAGAGACCCAGTACTTC.

This rearrangement joins TRBV29-1 to TRBJ1-2; 10 positions agree with TRBD1. V trimming: 5 bases; J trimming: 8 bases; junction bases outside the gene matches: 5. This CDR3 comprises 12 residues. CDR1 and CDR2 from the germline V gene are SQVTM and ANQGSEA. The CDR3 sequence: CSVSGQGSGYTF. CDR3 DNA: TGCAGCGTTTCGGGACAGGGGAGCGGCTACACCTTC.

The CDR3 sequence: CASGLLRQGSGNTIYF. Here the CDR3 DNA reads TGTGCTAGTGGTCTACTCAGACAGGGCTCTGGAAACACCATATATTTT. The chain carries TRBV12-5 and TRBJ1-3; 7 positions agree with TRBD1. Per germline, CDR1 LGHNT and CDR2 FRNRAP. This CDR3 has 16 residues. V shed 5 bases, J shed 0 bases, and the junction held 7 bases outside the gene matches.

The chain carries TRBV20-1 and TRBJ2-7, with 7 bases identical to TRBD1. CDR1 is DFQATT and CDR2 is SNEGSKA in the germline V gene (reference sequence). The length of the CDR3 is 15 residues. With V trimmed by 2 bases and J by 3 bases, 10 bases remained unmatched. CDR3 sequence reads: CSARKPGQPLYEQYF. In DNA form, the CDR3 reads TGCAGTGCTAGAAAACCGGGACAGCCACTCTACGAGCAGTACTTC.

V gene TRBV4-3 combines with J gene TRBJ2-1; 9 bases fit TRBD2. Trimming at V came to 0 bases and at J to 2 bases, leaving 2 bases not matched to a gene. The germline gives CDR1 LGHNA, CDR2 YSLEER. The CDR3 spans 16 residues. CDR3 nucleotides: TGCGCCAGCAGCCAAGATCCTAGCGGGACCTACAATGAGCAGTTCTTC. Its translation: CASSQDPSGTYNEQFF.

This clonotype was detected only a few times. V gene TRBV12-3 or TRBV12-4 combines with J gene TRBJ2-1, with 9 nucleotides matching TRBD1. The trim removed 3 bases at V and 3 bases at J, leaving 9 bases unmatched. CDR3 length: 17 residues. CDR3 amino acids: CASSFITGTGSYNEQFF. For the CDR3, the DNA is TGTGCCAGCAGTTTCATAACCGGGACAGGGAGCTACAATGAGCAGTTCTTC.

V usage is TRBV27 and J usage is TRBJ2-7; TRBD1 might be the D (5 bases). The DNA end lines up better with TRBJ2-1; the J call may be wrong. From germline, CDR1 is MNHEY and CDR2 SMNVEV (reference sequence). There are 12 residues in the CDR3. The CDR3 here is CASYRLVSEQFF. CDR3 sequence (DNA): TGTGCCAGCTACAGGTTGGTAAGTGAGCAGTTCTTC.

This clonotype came up once. The chain uses TRBV12-3 or TRBV12-4 and TRBJ1-2, with D unresolved. This CDR3 region has 14 residues. Between the trimmed V and J ends, which lost 2 bases and 6 bases, there was a span of 13 bases. The CDR3 is CASSLRQDSDGYTF. DNA of the CDR3: TGTGCCAGCAGTTTACGGCAGGATAGCGATGGCTACACCTTC.

This clonotype was recorded many times. The genes are TRBV5-1 and TRBJ2-1; 8 bases match TRBD1. The J segment lost 4 bases and the V segment lost 5 bases, leaving 5 bases of the junction unmatched. The CDR3 has 14 residues. Germline V gene lookup returns CDR1 SGHRS and CDR2 YFSETQ. Here the CDR3 DNA reads TGCGCCAGCAGTGCGGGACAGGAGTACAATGAGCAGTTCTTC. Protein: CASSAGQEYNEQFF.